The T cell receptor beta chain under discussion was sequenced for a study of cytomegalovirus exposure and HLA in healthy donors. Each of the donors was a healthy bone marrow donor. Regarding this clone: The antigen remains unidentified.

Germline assignment: CDR1 MGHRA and CDR2 YSYEKL. Trimming at V came to 3 bases and at J to 2 bases, leaving 3 bases not matched to a gene. The CDR3 runs 14 residues. Primers for the PCR totalled 60 Vbeta and 13 Jbeta. Clones were sequenced by immunoSEQ multiplex PCR, and TCRdb holds only the in-frame ones, with some missing. The sample comprises some 130,000 clones, 65% to 80% of which are singletons, and nearly 4% rests with the top ten. Study-level findings and limits: In an earlier analysis, most TCR beta V segments were productive about 87% or about 30% of the time. Likely technical artifact: a cluster of highly shared sequence variants.

The rearrangement uses TRBV4-1 and TRBJ2-7, with 8 bases fitting TRBD2. Material: PBMCs. This clonotype was sampled from a male donor in good health and CMV-seronegative. CDR3 amino acids: CASSQSAGAYEQYF. CDR3 nucleotide sequence: TGCGCCAGCAGCCAGTCAGCGGGGGCCTACGAGCAGTACTTC.